This TCR beta chain came from a study of T cell repertoires in cytomegalovirus infection. Study details: CMV epitopes, recently identified HLA-C-restricted and well-studied HLA-B-restricted, were used. Public TCR beta signatures marked donors with CMV infection and the matching HLA.

Points on this clonotype: Its antigen is unknown.

TCRdb called the reads again in MiXCR, with one record for every CDR3 protein. The sample has 650,000 to 900,000 distinct CDR3 sequences, around a third seen once; the top ten hold around 12%. Germline CDR1 is DFQATT and CDR2 is SNEGSKA (reference sequence). CDR3 length: 13 residues. V was shortened by 1 base and J by 1 base, with 7 bases between the two germline ends. The gene calls are TRBV20-1 and TRBJ1-2; maybe TRBD1 (5 bases). The sample was cultured CD8+ T cells from PBMCs, taken from culture after CMV antigen stimulation. The TCR was taken from a human donor in good health (CMV status not recorded). Some clones in this sample may be carry-over from other donors' samples. For the CDR3, the DNA is TGCAGTGCTAGAGGACAGAGTAACTATGGCTACACCTTC. Protein product: CSARGQSNYGYTF.